This TCR beta chain was captured by sequencing in a study of T-cell reconstitution after alpha-beta-depleted transplantation in children listed by TCRdb under 2016. Broadly, across the study: Using TCR repertoire profiling, the study quantitatively followed how T-cell immune reconstitution unfolded in children after TCRalphabeta/CD19-depleted allogeneic hematopoietic cell transplantation. Study-wide conclusions, independent of this receptor: In some patients, high TCRbeta diversity at day 60 was attributed to recipient T cells and intrathymic progenitors that had survived conditioning. Apparently early alphabetaT-cell count recovery about two months after transplant reportedly relied on only several hundred rapidly expanded clones derived from non-depleted graft cells. Over the following months the frequencies of hyperexpanded clones went down, and after one year T-cell counts and TCRbeta diversity were mostly credited to newly produced T cells.

A note on this clonotype: The antigen this receptor binds is unknown. No qualities accompany the bases; no much larger clone lies one base away.

V gives up 5 bases and J gives up 1 base, and the segment between their germline ends measures 8 bases. The CDR3 measures 13 amino acids from cysteine to phenylalanine. Only the CDR3 DNA is retained, 39 bases long and in frame from the first base. The germline V gene (reference sequence) specifies SEHNR as CDR1 and FQNEAQ as CDR2. Library preparation employed PCR. TCRdb names Illumina HiSeq 2500 as the instrument used. To normalize quantification of the TCRbeta repertoire, the TCR libraries were built with molecular barcoding that relied on unique molecular identifiers. The public reads were reanalyzed by TCRdb: fastp trimming at Q25, MiXCR alignment, in-frame beta chains only. CDR3 protein duplicates are merged, each entry listing the most common genes and DNA. This sample comprises about 110,000 distinct CDR3 sequences, under 25% of them detected only once. The ten largest clonotypes hold about 10% of the sample.

In the paper's terms, the treatment or condition label means: allogeneic hematopoietic cell transplantation with graft depleted of TCRalphabeta T cells and CD19 B cells. TCRalphabeta/CD19-depleted allogeneic hematopoietic cell grafts were given to the transplant recipients, all of whom were children. Sequences were derived from PBMCs, mostly from graft donor cells, sampled 180 days after TCRalphabeta/CD19-depleted stem cell transplant. The chain joins TRBV7-9 to TRBJ2-5, with the D gene not confidently named. This TCR was recovered from a male patient between 2 and 10 years old who had a stem cell transplant for chronic granulomatous disease, so the T cells may come from the graft donor. The CDR3 region: CASSLLVQETQYF. The sequenced DNA: TGTGCCAGCAGCCTCCTTGTCCAAGAGACCCAGTACTTC.